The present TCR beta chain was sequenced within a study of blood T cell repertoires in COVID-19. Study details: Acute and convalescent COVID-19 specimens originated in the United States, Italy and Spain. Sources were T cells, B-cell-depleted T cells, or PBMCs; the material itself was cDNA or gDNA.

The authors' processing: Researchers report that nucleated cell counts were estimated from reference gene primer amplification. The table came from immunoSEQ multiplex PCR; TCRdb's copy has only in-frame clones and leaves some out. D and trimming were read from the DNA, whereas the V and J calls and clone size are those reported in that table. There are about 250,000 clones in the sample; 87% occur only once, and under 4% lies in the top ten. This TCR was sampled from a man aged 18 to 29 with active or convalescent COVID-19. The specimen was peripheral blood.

The CDR3: CAISVGQGSGNTIYF. DNA of the CDR3: TGTGCCATCAGTGTGGGACAGGGCTCTGGAAACACCATATATTTT. The chain links TRBV10-3 to TRBJ1-3, with 9 positions matching TRBD1. This CDR3 spans 15 amino acids. Germline V gene data show CDR1 as ENHRY and CDR2 as SYGVKD. V dropped 4 bases and J dropped 0; count of bases not matched to a gene: 1.